The present T cell receptor (beta chain) was sequenced within a study of identical twins. Study-wide results and caveats: Researchers reported excess low generation probability among twin-shared out-of-frame alpha sequences. The authors noted that invariant MAIT and iNKT cells could partly confound zero-insertion analyses.

Template switching, a step in the protocol, added a universal primer site, and cDNA carried unique molecular identifiers. TCRdb re-analysed the 5' RACE reads in MiXCR, keeping a single row per CDR3 protein. The sample holds a few hundred thousand distinct CDR3 sequences, more than 9% seen once. CDR1 MDHEN and CDR2 SYDVKM come from the germline V gene. CDR3 length equals 15 residues. V lost 6 bases and J lost 6; bases outside the gene matches: 9. There are a few counts of this clonotype. Its antigen remains unknown. V is TRBV28 and J is TRBJ2-1; 9 bases match TRBD2. This TCR was sampled from a middle-aged man in good health. The sample consisted of memory T cells sorted from blood. CDR3 coding DNA: TGTGCCAGCAGCCCTCTAGGCGGGGGGGCCAATGAGCAGTTCTTC. It translates to CASSPLGGGANEQFF.